This T cell receptor beta chain is drawn from a study of blood T cell repertoires in COVID-19 (TCRdb year 2020). Context from the whole study: The collaborator samples originated in the United States, Italy and Spain and spanned the acute and convalescent phases of COVID-19. A freely available public database, intended as a resource for researchers studying the immune response to SARS-CoV-2, is where the repertoires were released. The samples were drawn from two sources: the first 160 participants of the ongoing ImmuneRACE study, and over 1,000 subjects contributed by 6 global collaborators. Where HLA class I and class II types were available, the types were taken from metadata supplied by the sample provider, not from assay-based typing. The material from the prospective study consisted of cDNA or gDNA derived from T cells, B-cell-depleted T cells, or PBMCs. Subjects who had been exposed to COVID-19, were actively infected with it, or had recovered from it provided the deeply sampled blood TCRbeta repertoires that made up the dataset. Nearly every sample came with metadata listing a de-identified subject ID, COVID-19 status, age in years and sex.

The immunoSEQ Assay, a bias-controlled multiplex PCR, was used to amplify TCRbeta CDR3 regions from genomic DNA. Turning to the authors' computational methods: The number of nucleated cells in each sample was estimated from the amplification of reference gene primers within the assay. Sequence reads were collapsed and filtered to measure the absolute abundance of every unique TCRbeta CDR3 rearrangement. Productive Simpson clonality was computed per sample as the square root of Simpson's diversity index over productive rearrangements. The table was pulled from immuneACCESS by TCRdb, which kept in-frame rearrangements only. Such tables lose some clones; where checked, under half of the loss comes from unresolved V genes, and the rest has no known cause. That table supplies the V and J calls and clone size; D and trimming were determined from the DNA. The sample table holds roughly 250,000 clones, of which more than 85% were seen once. The ten largest make up about 1.5% of the sample.

In the prospective study, participants were roughly 18 to 100 years old, resided in about two dozen geographic areas of the United States, and were enrolled through a virtual design. To assign participants to cohorts, the prospective study relied on clinical history that participants themselves reported in a screening survey and a study questionnaire. For ImmuneRACE Cohort 3, a participant was defined as recovered based on two consecutive negative NP/OP PCR tests, clearance by a healthcare professional, or resolution of symptoms. In the prospective study, mobile phlebotomists collected whole blood, serum and a nasopharyngeal or oropharyngeal swab from each participant. Prospective study participants could optionally give additional blood draws and questionnaires over an approximately two-month period. Prospective study blood samples were shipped either frozen or at room temperature before DNA extraction.

The junction shows trimming of 1 base on V and 3 bases on J, plus 15 bases between the germline ends. Including the terminal cysteine and phenylalanine, the CDR3 comprises 16 residues. Only the CDR3 part of the read is kept: 48 bases, read in frame from the first base. The germline V gene gives CDR1 as MNHEY and CDR2 as SVGAGI. Here is what the overall study found, with its caveats: How much clinical and demographic metadata was included differed by source and by participant, and the metadata was provided uncurated.

Comments on this clone: Its target antigen remains unknown. Nothing much larger sits one base from this clone, and base qualities are not available.

The origin of this receptor is a woman aged 45-65 years who had recovered from COVID-19. The sequence links TRBV6-5 to TRBJ1-2; matching of 5 bases hints at TRBD1 as the D gene. Input material: PBMCs or T cells enriched from blood (not recorded which). The CDR3: CASSYFLGGKDYGYTF. The nucleotides read TGTGCCAGCAGTTACTTCCTGGGGGGAAAGGACTATGGCTACACCTTC.